A single sample gave rise to the 21 T cell receptor beta chains below, sequenced in a study of radiotherapy plus CTLA-4 blockade in lung cancer. Profiling relied on immunoSEQ multiplex PCR, and the TCRdb table lists in-frame clones only, not all of them. Of 56,000 or so clones listed, more than 60% were seen once; the top ten hold roughly 17%. The material was peripheral blood, obtained from a patient treated with radiotherapy plus ipilimumab. These receptors were collected from a human donor with non-small cell lung cancer who had a complete response to radiotherapy plus ipilimumab.

The gene calls are TRBV7-2 and TRBJ2-7; D is ambiguous. V was clipped by 5 bases and J by 4 bases, with 9 bases between them. CDR3 length equals 12 residues. The germline gives CDR1 SGHTA, CDR2 FQGNSA. CDR3 nucleotide sequence: TGTGCCAGCAGCGACTCGGGTTACGAGCAGTACTTC. Its protein product is CASSDSGYEQYF.

This clone was detected only a few times. The rearrangement joins TRBV5-1 to TRBJ1-6; 8 positions match TRBD1. The trim removed 0 bases at V and 7 bases at J, leaving 6 bases unmatched. CDR3 length: 16 residues. Germline values: CDR1 SGHRS, CDR2 YFSETQ. The CDR3 loop is CASSLEGQVTNSPLHF. CDR3 nucleotide sequence: TGCGCCAGCAGCTTGGAGGGACAGGTAACGAATTCACCCCTCCACTTT. Looking up the rest from reference TRBV5-1 and TRBJ1-6 gives the full variable domain: KAGVTQTPRYLIKTRGQQVTLSCSPISGHRSVSWYQQTPGQGLQFLFEYFSETQRNKGNFPGRFSGRQFSNSRSEMNVSTLELGDSALYLCASSLEGQVTNSPLHFGNGTRLTVT.

The rearrangement joins TRBV2 to TRBJ1-5; 9 nucleotides align to TRBD1. Per germline, CDR1 SNHLY and CDR2 FYNNEI. The CDR3 consists of 14 residues. V gave up 6 bases and J gave up 3 bases; unmatched junction bases: 3. CDR3: CASSGQGLNQPQHF. The CDR3 DNA reads as TGTGCCAGCAGCGGACAGGGGCTCAATCAGCCCCAGCATTTT.

This clone is a singleton in its sample. The CDR3 coding sequence is TGCGCCAGTTCCTTACAGGGCCGTAACACTGAAGCTTTCTTT. Its translation is CASSLQGRNTEAFF. The genes are TRBV5-1 and TRBJ1-1, with D possibly matching TRBD1 (6 bases). V lost 8 bases, J lost 2 bases, and 16 bases lay in between. Germline-derived CDR1 and CDR2 are SGHRS and YFSETQ. The CDR3 has 14 residues.

There are a few counts of this clone. This chain links TRBV7-9 with TRBJ1-3; unclear D gene. The CDR3 contains 15 residues. Looked up from germline, CDR1 is SEHNR and CDR2 is FQNEAQ (reference sequence). The V and J ends lost 11 bases and 0 bases respectively, with 17 bases between them. Here the CDR3 reads CAPGEGLISGNTIYF. CDR3 coding DNA: TGTGCCCCTGGGGAGGGTCTCATCTCTGGAAACACCATATATTTT.

J is TRBJ1-1 and V is TRBV10-3; D unresolved. The CDR3 sequence is 14 residues long. Germline CDR1 reads ENHRY; CDR2 reads SYGVKD. Trimming removed 7 bases at V and 0 bases at J, with 12 bases between. This CDR3 reads CAIKQTPMNTEAFF. The CDR3 DNA sequence: TGTGCCATCAAACAGACACCAATGAACACTGAAGCTTTCTTT.

This clone was found once. This rearrangement joins TRBV5-6 to TRBJ2-3, with D perhaps matching TRBD2 (6 bases). V was shortened by 2 bases and J by 8 bases, with 24 bases between the two germline ends. Germline CDR1 reads SGHDT; CDR2 reads YYEEEE. This CDR3 comprises 17 residues. CDR3 nucleotides: TGTGCCAGCAGCTTTCGACCCGGCGGGGATTACTTAGGTACGCAGTATTTT. Its protein is CASSFRPGGDYLGTQYF.

This chain uses TRBV10-1 with TRBJ1-2; 9 nucleotides match TRBD1. J gave up 3 bases and V 6 bases, and 5 bases lay outside the gene matches. The CDR3 runs to 14 residues. Germline V CDR1 and CDR2: WNHNN, SYGVQD (reference sequence). CDR3 sequence reads: CASRETGGDYGYTF. The DNA for the CDR3 is TGCGCCAGCAGGGAAACAGGGGGCGACTATGGCTACACCTTC.

Note on this clone: This may stem from a read error, because a much larger clone lies one nucleotide away. The chain joins TRBV11-2 to TRBJ2-1; D gene uncertain. V was shortened by 0 bases and J by 4 bases, with 4 bases between the two germline ends. Per the germline V gene, CDR1 is SGHAT and CDR2 is FQNNGV. The CDR3 length is 13 residues. CDR3 amino acids: CASSLDRYNEQFF. As DNA, the CDR3 is TGTGCCAGCAGCTTAGACAGGTACAATGAGCAGTTCTTC.

The sample holds a few counts of this clone. CDR3 sequence (DNA): TGTGCCAGCTCCCCCGGACAGCTCTGGACCACTGAAGCTTTCTTT. The encoded protein is CASSPGQLWTTEAFF. The V gene is TRBV18, the J gene TRBJ1-1, with D possibly being TRBD1 (6 bases). The germline CDR1 and CDR2 sequences are KGHSH and LQKENI. This CDR3 comprises 15 residues. V was clipped by 6 bases and J by 4 bases, with 18 bases between them.

The rearrangement uses TRBV7-2 and TRBJ2-1, with 9 bases aligning to TRBD1. Per the germline V gene, CDR1 is SGHTA and CDR2 is FQGNSA. The V gene end was trimmed by 5 bases and the J gene end by 15 bases; junction bases not matched to a gene: 8. CDR3 length equals 12 residues. The CDR3 region is CASSPDRGAAFF. The CDR3 DNA follows: TGTGCCAGCAGCCCCGACAGGGGGGCGGCGTTCTTC.

The chain has TRBV11-2 and TRBJ1-4; 7 nucleotides match TRBD1. The CDR3 is 14 amino acids. Germline lookup yields CDR1 SGHAT and CDR2 FQNNGV. Trimming cost V 1 base and J 5 bases; bases outside gene matches: 1. The DNA for the CDR3 is TGTGCCAGCAGCTTAGGAGGGGGCAATGAAAAACTGTTTTTT. Translation: CASSLGGGNEKLFF.

The chain has TRBV30 and TRBJ2-7; 8 nucleotides line up with TRBD1. Germline V gene lookup returns CDR1 GTSNPN and CDR2 SVGIG (reference sequence). There are 14 residues in the CDR3. J gave up 5 bases and V 4 bases, and 10 bases lay outside the gene matches. The CDR3 sequence is CAWTQGASRNEQYF. CDR3 sequence (DNA): TGTGCCTGGACCCAGGGGGCTAGCCGGAACGAGCAGTACTTC.

The chain joins TRBV12-5 to TRBJ1-4; maybe TRBD1 (5 bases). V shed 9 bases and J shed 0 bases, with 11 bases lying between them. Germline V gene sequence: CDR1 LGHNT, CDR2 FRNRAP. The CDR3 runs to 14 residues. CDR3 coding DNA: TGTGCTAGGACAGTTCCGCCAACTAATGAAAAACTGTTTTTT. Amino acids: CARTVPPTNEKLFF.

This clone counts as medium-sized. The chain couples TRBV19 to TRBJ1-4; possibly TRBD1 for D (5 bases). Trimming stripped 5 bases from V and 8 bases from J, with 18 bases between. CDR3 length equals 15 residues. Germline values: CDR1 LNHDA, CDR2 SQIVND (reference sequence). The CDR3 spells CASSSFGTSREKLFF. The CDR3 nucleotides read TGTGCCAGTAGTTCCTTCGGGACTAGCAGGGAAAAACTGTTTTTT.

V usage is TRBV7-2 and J usage is TRBJ1-4; TRBD1 matches at 11 bases. The CDR3 runs 16 residues. Germline CDR1 and CDR2: SGHTA and FQGNSA. J lost 8 bases, V lost 5 bases, and 10 bases had no gene match. CDR3: CASSTSGQGAREKLFF. The CDR3 DNA reads as TGTGCCAGCAGCACCAGCGGACAGGGGGCAAGGGAAAAACTGTTTTTT.

Details on this clone: At one of its ends the junction is not consistent with the germline gene, which may arise from a read error. The chain couples TRBV30 to TRBJ2-6; 9 bases are a match to TRBD1. The CDR3 runs 14 residues. In germline, CDR1 is GTSNPN, CDR2 SVGIG (reference sequence). The CDR3 protein is CGTGRNSGANVLTF. The CDR3 coding sequence is TGCGGGACAGGGCGCAACTCTGGGGCCAACGTCCTGACTTTC. Filled out from reference TRBV30 and TRBJ2-6, the complete variable domain reads SQTIHQWPATLVQPVGSPLSLECTVEGTSNPNLYWYRQAAGRGLQLLFYSVGIGQISSEVPQNLSASRPQDRQFILSSKKLLLSDSGFYLCGTGRNSGANVLTFGAGSRLTVL.

The V gene is TRBV10-3, the J gene TRBJ2-5; the D is unclear. The CDR3 consists of 13 residues. V lost 3 bases to trimming and J lost 3 bases, with 8 bases between them. Per the germline V gene, CDR1 is ENHRY and CDR2 is SYGVKD. Written as DNA, the CDR3 is TGTGCCATCAGTGATCCAGAAAAAGAGACCCAGTACTTC. Translation gives CAISDPEKETQYF.

This clone was detected a few times. The rearrangement joins TRBV7-2 to TRBJ2-1; 7 bases match TRBD1. Germline values: CDR1 SGHTA, CDR2 FQGNSA. The trim removed 6 bases at V and 4 bases at J, leaving 9 bases unmatched. CDR3 length equals 15 residues. The CDR3 here is CASSFGTAIYNEQFF. CDR3 bases: TGTGCCAGCAGTTTTGGGACAGCTATATACAATGAGCAGTTCTTC.

The chain couples TRBV7-6 to TRBJ2-2; possibly TRBD2 for D (6 bases). There are 15 residues in the CDR3. The V end lost 5 bases, the J end lost 0 bases, and 10 bases lay between the germline ends. The germline V gene has CDR1 SGHVS and CDR2 FNYEAQ. The CDR3 coding sequence is TGTGCCAGCAGCCTGGGACTCGCGAACACCGGGGAGCTGTTTTTT. Encoded protein: CASSLGLANTGELFF.

V usage is TRBV5-5 and J usage is TRBJ1-6; TRBD1 matches at 9 bases. J gave up 6 bases and V 3 bases, and 4 bases lay outside the gene matches. The CDR3 runs 15 residues. Germline-derived CDR1 and CDR2 are SGHKS and YYEKEE (reference sequence). For the CDR3, the DNA is TGTGCCAGCAGCTCCTGGACAGGGGTTAATTCACCCCTCCACTTT. As protein: CASSSWTGVNSPLHF.